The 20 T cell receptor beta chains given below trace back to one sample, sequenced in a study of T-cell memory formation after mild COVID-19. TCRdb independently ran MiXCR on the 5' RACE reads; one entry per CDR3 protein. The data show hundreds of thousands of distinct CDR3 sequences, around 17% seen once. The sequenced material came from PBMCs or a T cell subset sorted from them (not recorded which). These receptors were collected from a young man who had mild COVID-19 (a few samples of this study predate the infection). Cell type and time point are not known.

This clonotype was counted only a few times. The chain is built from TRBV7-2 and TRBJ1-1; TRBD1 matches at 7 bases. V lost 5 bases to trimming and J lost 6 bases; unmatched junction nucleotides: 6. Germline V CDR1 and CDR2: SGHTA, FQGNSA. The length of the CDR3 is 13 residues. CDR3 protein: CASSQGQVPEAFF. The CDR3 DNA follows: TGTGCCAGCAGCCAAGGACAGGTGCCTGAAGCTTTCTTT.

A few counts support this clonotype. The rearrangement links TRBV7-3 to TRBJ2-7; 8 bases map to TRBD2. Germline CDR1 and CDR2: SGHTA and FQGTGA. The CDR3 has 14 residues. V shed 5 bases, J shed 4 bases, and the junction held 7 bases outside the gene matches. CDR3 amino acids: CASSTLAGQYEQYV. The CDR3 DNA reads TGTGCCAGCAGCACCCTAGCGGGCCAATACGAGCAGTACGTC.

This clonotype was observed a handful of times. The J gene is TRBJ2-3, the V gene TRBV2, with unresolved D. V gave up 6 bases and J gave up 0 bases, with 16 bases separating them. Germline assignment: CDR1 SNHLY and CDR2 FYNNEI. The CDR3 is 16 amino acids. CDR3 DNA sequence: TGTGCCAGCAGACCGGTCGTGACCGGTAGCACAGATACGCAGTATTTT. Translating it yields CASRPVVTGSTDTQYF. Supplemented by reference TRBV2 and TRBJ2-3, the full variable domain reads EPEVTQTPSHQVTQMGQEVILRCVPISNHLYFYWYRQILGQKVEFLVSFYNNEISEKSEIFDDQFSVERPDGSNFTLKIRSTKLEDSAMYFCASRPVVTGSTDTQYFGPGTRLTVL.

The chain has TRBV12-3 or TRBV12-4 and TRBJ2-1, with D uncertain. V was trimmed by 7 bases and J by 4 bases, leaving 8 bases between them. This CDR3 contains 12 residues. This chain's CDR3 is CASNLGYNEQFF. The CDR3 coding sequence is TGTGCCAGCAATCTAGGTTACAATGAGCAGTTCTTC.

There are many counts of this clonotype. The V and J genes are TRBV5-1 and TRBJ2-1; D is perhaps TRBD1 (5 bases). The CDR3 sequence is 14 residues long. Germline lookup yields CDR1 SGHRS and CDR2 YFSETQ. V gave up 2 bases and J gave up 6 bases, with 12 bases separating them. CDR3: CASSLGAVSNEQFF. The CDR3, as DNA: TGCGCCAGCAGCTTAGGGGCGGTTTCCAATGAGCAGTTCTTC.

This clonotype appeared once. DNA for the CDR3: TGTGCCAGCAGTTTAAGCGGGGGCTATTTGGAGACCCAGTACTTC. The encoded protein is CASSLSGGYLETQYF. This chain links TRBV12-3 or TRBV12-4 with TRBJ2-5, with 8 positions matching TRBD2. The CDR3 sequence is 15 residues long. Unmatched junction bases numbered 7, after V lost 2 bases and J lost 5 bases.

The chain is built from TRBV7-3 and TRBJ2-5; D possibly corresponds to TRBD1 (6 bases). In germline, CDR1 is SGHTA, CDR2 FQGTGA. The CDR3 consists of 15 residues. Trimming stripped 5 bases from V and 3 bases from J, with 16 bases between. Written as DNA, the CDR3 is TGTGCCAGCAGCCCAGGGGCCGGCGCCAAAGAGACCCAGTACTTC. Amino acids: CASSPGAGAKETQYF.

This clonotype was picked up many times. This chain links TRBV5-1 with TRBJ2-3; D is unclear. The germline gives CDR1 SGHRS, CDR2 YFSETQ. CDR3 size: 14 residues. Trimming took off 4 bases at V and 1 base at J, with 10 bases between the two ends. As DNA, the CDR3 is TGCGCCAGCAGCCCCGAGCTAGGCACAGATACGCAGTATTTT. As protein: CASSPELGTDTQYF.

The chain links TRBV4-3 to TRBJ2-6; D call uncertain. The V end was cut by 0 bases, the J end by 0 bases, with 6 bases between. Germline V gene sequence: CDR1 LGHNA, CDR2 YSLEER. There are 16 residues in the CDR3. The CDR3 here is CASSQDISSGANVLTF. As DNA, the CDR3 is TGCGCCAGCAGCCAAGATATAAGCTCTGGGGCCAACGTCCTGACTTTC.

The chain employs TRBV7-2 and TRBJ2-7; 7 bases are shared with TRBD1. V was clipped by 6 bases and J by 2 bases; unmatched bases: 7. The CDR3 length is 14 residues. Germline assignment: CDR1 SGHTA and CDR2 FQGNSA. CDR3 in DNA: TGTGCCAGCAGTTTCTGGACAGGTCCCTACGAGCAGTACTTC. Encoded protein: CASSFWTGPYEQYF.

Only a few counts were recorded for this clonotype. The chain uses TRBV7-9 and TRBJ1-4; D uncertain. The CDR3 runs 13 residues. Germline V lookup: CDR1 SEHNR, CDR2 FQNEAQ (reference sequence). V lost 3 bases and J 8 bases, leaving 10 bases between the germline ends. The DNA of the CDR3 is TGTGCCAGCAGCTTTGACGGCTACGAAAAACTGTTTTTT. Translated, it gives CASSFDGYEKLFF.

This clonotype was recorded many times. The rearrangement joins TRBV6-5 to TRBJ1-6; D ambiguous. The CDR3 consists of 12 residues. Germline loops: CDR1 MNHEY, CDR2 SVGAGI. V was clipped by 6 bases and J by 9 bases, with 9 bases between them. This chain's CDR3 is CASSPDGSPLHF. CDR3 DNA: TGTGCCAGCAGCCCCGACGGTTCACCCCTCCACTTT.

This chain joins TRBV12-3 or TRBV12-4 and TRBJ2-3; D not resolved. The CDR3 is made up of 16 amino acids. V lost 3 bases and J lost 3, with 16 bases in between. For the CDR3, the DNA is TGTGCCAGCAGTTTTTCGGCGGAACAGTATACAGATACGCAGTATTTT. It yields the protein CASSFSAEQYTDTQYF.

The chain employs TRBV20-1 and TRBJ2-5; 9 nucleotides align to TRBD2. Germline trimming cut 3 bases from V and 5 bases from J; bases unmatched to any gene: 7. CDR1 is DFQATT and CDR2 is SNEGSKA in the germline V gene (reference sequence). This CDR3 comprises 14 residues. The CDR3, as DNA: TGCAGTGCTAGTGGCGGGGGGGGCCTCGAGACCCAGTACTTC. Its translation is CSASGGGGLETQYF.

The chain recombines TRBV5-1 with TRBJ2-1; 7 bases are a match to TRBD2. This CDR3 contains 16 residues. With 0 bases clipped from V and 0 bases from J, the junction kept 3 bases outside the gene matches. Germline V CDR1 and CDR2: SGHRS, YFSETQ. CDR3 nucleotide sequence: TGCGCCAGCAGCTTGGTTAGCGGGTTCTCCTACAATGAGCAGTTCTTC. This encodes CASSLVSGFSYNEQFF.

The CDR3 coding sequence is TGCGCCAGCAGCTCCCCCCTACGACCGAACAATGAGCAGTTCTTC. Protein sequence: CASSSPLRPNNEQFF. This sequence joins TRBV10-2 and TRBJ2-1; D not resolved. From germline, CDR1 is WSHSY and CDR2 SAAADI. The length of the CDR3 is 15 residues. The germline V and J ends were trimmed by 6 bases and 5 bases, with 17 bases remaining between them.

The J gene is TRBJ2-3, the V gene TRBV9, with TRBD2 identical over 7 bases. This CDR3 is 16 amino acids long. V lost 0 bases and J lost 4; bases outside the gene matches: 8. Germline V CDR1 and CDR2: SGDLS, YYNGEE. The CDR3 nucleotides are TGTGCCAGCAGCGTAGTCCCGACTAGCCTTCCAGATACGCAGTATTTT. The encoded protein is CASSVVPTSLPDTQYF. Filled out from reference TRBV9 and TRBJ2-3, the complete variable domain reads DSGVTQTPKHLITATGQRVTLRCSPRSGDLSVYWYQQSLDQGLQFLIQYYNGEERAKGNILERFSAQQFPDLHSELNLSSLELGDSALYFCASSVVPTSLPDTQYFGPGTRLTVL.

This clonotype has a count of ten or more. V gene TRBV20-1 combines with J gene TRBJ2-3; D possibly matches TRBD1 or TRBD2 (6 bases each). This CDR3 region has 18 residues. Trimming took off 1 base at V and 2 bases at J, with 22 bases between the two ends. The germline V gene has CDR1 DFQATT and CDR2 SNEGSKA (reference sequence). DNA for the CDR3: TGCAGTGCTAGAGGCAGGCGAACGACTAGGGGGACCACAGATACGCAGTATTTT. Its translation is CSARGRRTTRGTTDTQYF.

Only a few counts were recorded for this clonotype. CDR3 coding DNA: TGTGCTAGTGGTTTGGGGGAGCGGGACCAGCGCACAGATACGCAGTATTTT. It encodes CASGLGERDQRTDTQYF. This chain joins TRBV12-5 and TRBJ2-3; the match to TRBD2 covers 7 bases. The V segment lost 1 base and the J segment 1 base; nucleotides outside the gene matches: 8. The CDR3 covers 17 residues. Germline CDR1 is LGHNT and CDR2 is FRNRAP.

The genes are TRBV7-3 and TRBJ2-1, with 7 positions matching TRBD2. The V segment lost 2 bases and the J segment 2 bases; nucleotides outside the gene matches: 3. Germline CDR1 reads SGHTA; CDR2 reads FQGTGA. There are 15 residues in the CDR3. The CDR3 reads CASSLLGGAYNEQFF. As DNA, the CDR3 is TGTGCCAGCAGCTTATTGGGGGGGGCCTACAATGAGCAGTTCTTC.